This is a list of T cell receptor beta chains from one sample in a study of T cells expressing NK-cell markers. After re-calling the 5' RACE reads, TCRdb lists one entry per CDR3 protein, DNA absent. This sample carries some 110,000 distinct CDR3 sequences, with about 18% going to the ten biggest clones. The specimen sequenced was blood T cells: a sorted CD56 or NKG2C T cell subset, CD4+ or CD8+ T cells, or bulk PBMC T cells (not recorded which). These TCRs come from a woman aged 18 to 75 in good health. CDR3s include the opening cysteine and the closing phenylalanine or tryptophan.

V	J	CDR3
TRBV9	TRBJ1-3	CASSVGTGGTSGNTIYF
TRBV3-1	TRBJ1-2	CASSQEIPTGSGYGYTF
TRBV12-3/TRBV12-4	TRBJ1-5	CASSNPWPQHF
TRBV19	TRBJ1-1	CASSMYRGTEAFF
TRBV7-9	TRBJ2-7	CASSTTGRVVYEQYF
TRBV7-9	TRBJ2-1	CASSLGPAPDEQFF
TRBV5-6	TRBJ2-1	CASSLMASSVLLDEQFF
TRBV5-4	TRBJ2-1	CASSLGRDEQFF
TRBV4-3	TRBJ2-1	CASSQAGETSYNEQFF
TRBV15	TRBJ1-2	CATSRDEDNLGGYTF
TRBV4-3	TRBJ2-1	CASSQVRTSGEQFF
TRBV7-9	TRBJ2-1	CASSLILDVGPNEQFF
TRBV23-1	TRBJ1-5	CASSQSEKDGNQPQHF
TRBV29-1	TRBJ2-7	CSVVLTENSYEQYF
TRBV7-9	TRBJ2-5	CASSLVSGALQETQYF
TRBV4-3	TRBJ2-1	CASSQVLGGNGNEQFF
TRBV28	TRBJ2-2	CASTVISGYYTGELFF
TRBV5-4	TRBJ2-1	CASSLNYGSSYNEQFF
TRBV19	TRBJ1-5	CASSPGTRSNQPQHF
TRBV4-1	TRBJ2-2	CASSLVRGNGELFF
TRBV30	TRBJ1-1	CAWSVLGAEAFF
TRBV6-5	TRBJ2-7	CASSYGQGNTYEQYF
TRBV6-5	TRBJ2-2	CASSYPNGTSGTGELFF